The T cell receptor (beta chain) described here comes from a study of blood T cell repertoires in COVID-19. Study information: Sites across the United States, Italy and Spain contributed samples from acute and convalescent COVID-19.

V lost 3 bases to trimming and J lost 2 bases, with 13 bases between them. Germline loops: CDR1 DFQATT, CDR2 SNEGSKA (reference sequence). CDR3 length: 14 amino acids. Source study methods: Reference gene primer amplification gave estimated nucleated cell counts. Libraries were prepared by immunoSEQ multiplex PCR; TCRdb keeps only in-frame clonotypes and omits some of them. That table supplies the V and J calls and clone size; D and trimming were determined from the DNA. The sample yields hundreds of thousands of clones, about three quarters seen once. The chain employs TRBV20-1 and TRBJ1-2; TRBD1 might be the D (5 bases). Material for sequencing was peripheral blood. The clonotype comes from a woman of 80 years or more with acute or convalescent COVID-19. Here the CDR3 DNA reads TGCAGTGCTAGTCGTCAGGGAGGGAACTATGGCTACACCTTC. This translates into CSASRQGGNYGYTF.